A single sample is the source of the 10 T cell receptor beta chains below, sequenced in a study of T cell responses to AZD1222 COVID-19 vaccine (dated by TCRdb to the early 2020s). The library relied on the immunoSEQ multiplex PCR assay. TCRdb holds this immuneACCESS table with in-frame rearrangements only. Some clones are missing; in checked studies, unresolved V genes explain under half, and the rest has no known cause. A total of 150,000 to 170,000 clones appear in this sample, about nine tenths of them only once. The ten most abundant clones make up around 2.9% of the sample. What the time point label conveys for this sample: baseline before first vaccination. Sequencing was performed on peripheral blood, taken on day 0 of AZD1222 vaccination. These receptors all come from an adult in good health.

The chain joins TRBV28 to TRBJ1-2; TRBD1 matches 9 bases. V gave up 3 bases and J gave up 7 bases; unmatched junction bases: 6. There are 14 residues in the CDR3. Germline V gene sequence: CDR1 MDHEN, CDR2 SYDVKM. CDR3 sequence (DNA): TGTGCCAGCAGTTTCCGGGACAGGGAAGGTGGCTACACCTTC. Its translation: CASSFRDREGGYTF.

This clone was seen once. CDR3 bases: TGTGCCAGCCGCCAGGGGCTAAACGAGCAGTACTTC. Translating it yields CASRQGLNEQYF. The chain employs TRBV12-3 or TRBV12-4 and TRBJ2-7; weak D call: TRBD1 (6 bases). The ends were cut back, 8 bases at V and 5 bases at J, with 13 bases in the middle. This CDR3 contains 12 residues.

The chain joins TRBV13 to TRBJ2-7; unclear D gene. The CDR3 length is 15 residues. The germline V gene has CDR1 PRHDT and CDR2 FYEKMQ (reference sequence). Trimming left V 0 bases short and J 0 bases short, with 9 bases between. The CDR3 coding sequence is TGTGCCAGCAGCTTAGGCGGGTGGAGCTCCTACGAGCAGTACTTC. It yields the protein CASSLGGWSSYEQYF.

The chain recombines TRBV18 with TRBJ1-2, with D uncertain. This CDR3 spans 13 amino acids. Looked up from germline, CDR1 is KGHSH and CDR2 is LQKENI. The ends were cut back, 3 bases at V and 4 bases at J, with 9 bases in the middle. CDR3 in amino acids: CASSPGDFYGYTF. DNA for the CDR3: TGTGCCAGCTCACCCGGTGATTTCTATGGCTACACCTTC. Supplemented by reference TRBV18 and TRBJ1-2, the full variable domain reads NAGVMQNPRHLVRRRGQEARLRCSPMKGHSHVYWYRQLPEEGLKFMVYLQKENIIDESGMPKERFSAEFPKEGPSILRIQQVVRGDSAAYFCASSPGDFYGYTFGSGTRLTVV.

The chain joins TRBV10-3 to TRBJ2-1; a possible D gene is TRBD2 (6 bases). The V end lost 0 bases, the J end lost 4 bases, and 10 bases lay between the germline ends. Germline CDR1 and CDR2: ENHRY and SYGVKD. This CDR3 spans 15 amino acids. The CDR3 region is CAISESSSGYNEQFF. The CDR3 coding sequence is TGTGCCATCAGTGAGTCCTCCAGCGGGTACAATGAGCAGTTCTTC.

This chain joins TRBV18 and TRBJ1-1, with D possibly being TRBD1 (6 bases). In germline, CDR1 is KGHSH, CDR2 LQKENI. The V end was cut by 2 bases, the J end by 2 bases, with 12 bases between. The CDR3 is made up of 15 amino acids. CDR3 loop: CASSPATGTNTEAFF. DNA of the CDR3: TGTGCCAGCTCACCAGCGACAGGAACCAACACTGAAGCTTTCTTT.

V usage is TRBV11-2 and J usage is TRBJ1-6; D not resolved. Deletions cut 0 bases from V and 3 bases from J, with 6 bases between. The germline V gene has CDR1 SGHAT and CDR2 FQNNGV. CDR3 length: 15 residues. The CDR3 DNA reads as TGTGCCAGCAGCTTAGAGGTCTACTATAATTCACCCCTCCACTTT. It codes for CASSLEVYYNSPLHF.

This chain joins TRBV24-1 and TRBJ2-7; possibly TRBD1 for D (6 bases). V lost 4 bases and J 5 bases, leaving 11 bases between the germline ends. Germline V gives CDR1 KGHDR, CDR2 SFDVKD. This CDR3 spans 13 amino acids. The CDR3 region has the DNA TGTGCCACCAGTGACCCGCCAGGGGACGAGCAGTACTTC. Translated: CATSDPPGDEQYF.

The CDR3 region has the DNA TGTGCCAGCAGCCGGGACAGGGGGGGCTACGAGCAGTACTTC. Translating gives CASSRDRGGYEQYF. The chain carries TRBV6-5 and TRBJ2-7; 11 nucleotides align to TRBD1. V lost 6 bases and J lost 3; bases outside the gene matches: 4. In germline, CDR1 is MNHEY, CDR2 SVGAGI. The CDR3 runs to 14 residues.

The chain joins TRBV10-2 to TRBJ2-3, with 10 bases lining up with TRBD2. Germline CDR1 WSHSY, CDR2 SAAADI. The CDR3 runs to 16 residues. The V gene end was trimmed by 7 bases and the J gene end by 2 bases; junction bases not matched to a gene: 9. The chain's CDR3 is CASTARLAGATDTQYF. The CDR3 nucleotides read TGCGCCAGCACCGCTCGCCTAGCGGGGGCCACAGATACGCAGTATTTT.